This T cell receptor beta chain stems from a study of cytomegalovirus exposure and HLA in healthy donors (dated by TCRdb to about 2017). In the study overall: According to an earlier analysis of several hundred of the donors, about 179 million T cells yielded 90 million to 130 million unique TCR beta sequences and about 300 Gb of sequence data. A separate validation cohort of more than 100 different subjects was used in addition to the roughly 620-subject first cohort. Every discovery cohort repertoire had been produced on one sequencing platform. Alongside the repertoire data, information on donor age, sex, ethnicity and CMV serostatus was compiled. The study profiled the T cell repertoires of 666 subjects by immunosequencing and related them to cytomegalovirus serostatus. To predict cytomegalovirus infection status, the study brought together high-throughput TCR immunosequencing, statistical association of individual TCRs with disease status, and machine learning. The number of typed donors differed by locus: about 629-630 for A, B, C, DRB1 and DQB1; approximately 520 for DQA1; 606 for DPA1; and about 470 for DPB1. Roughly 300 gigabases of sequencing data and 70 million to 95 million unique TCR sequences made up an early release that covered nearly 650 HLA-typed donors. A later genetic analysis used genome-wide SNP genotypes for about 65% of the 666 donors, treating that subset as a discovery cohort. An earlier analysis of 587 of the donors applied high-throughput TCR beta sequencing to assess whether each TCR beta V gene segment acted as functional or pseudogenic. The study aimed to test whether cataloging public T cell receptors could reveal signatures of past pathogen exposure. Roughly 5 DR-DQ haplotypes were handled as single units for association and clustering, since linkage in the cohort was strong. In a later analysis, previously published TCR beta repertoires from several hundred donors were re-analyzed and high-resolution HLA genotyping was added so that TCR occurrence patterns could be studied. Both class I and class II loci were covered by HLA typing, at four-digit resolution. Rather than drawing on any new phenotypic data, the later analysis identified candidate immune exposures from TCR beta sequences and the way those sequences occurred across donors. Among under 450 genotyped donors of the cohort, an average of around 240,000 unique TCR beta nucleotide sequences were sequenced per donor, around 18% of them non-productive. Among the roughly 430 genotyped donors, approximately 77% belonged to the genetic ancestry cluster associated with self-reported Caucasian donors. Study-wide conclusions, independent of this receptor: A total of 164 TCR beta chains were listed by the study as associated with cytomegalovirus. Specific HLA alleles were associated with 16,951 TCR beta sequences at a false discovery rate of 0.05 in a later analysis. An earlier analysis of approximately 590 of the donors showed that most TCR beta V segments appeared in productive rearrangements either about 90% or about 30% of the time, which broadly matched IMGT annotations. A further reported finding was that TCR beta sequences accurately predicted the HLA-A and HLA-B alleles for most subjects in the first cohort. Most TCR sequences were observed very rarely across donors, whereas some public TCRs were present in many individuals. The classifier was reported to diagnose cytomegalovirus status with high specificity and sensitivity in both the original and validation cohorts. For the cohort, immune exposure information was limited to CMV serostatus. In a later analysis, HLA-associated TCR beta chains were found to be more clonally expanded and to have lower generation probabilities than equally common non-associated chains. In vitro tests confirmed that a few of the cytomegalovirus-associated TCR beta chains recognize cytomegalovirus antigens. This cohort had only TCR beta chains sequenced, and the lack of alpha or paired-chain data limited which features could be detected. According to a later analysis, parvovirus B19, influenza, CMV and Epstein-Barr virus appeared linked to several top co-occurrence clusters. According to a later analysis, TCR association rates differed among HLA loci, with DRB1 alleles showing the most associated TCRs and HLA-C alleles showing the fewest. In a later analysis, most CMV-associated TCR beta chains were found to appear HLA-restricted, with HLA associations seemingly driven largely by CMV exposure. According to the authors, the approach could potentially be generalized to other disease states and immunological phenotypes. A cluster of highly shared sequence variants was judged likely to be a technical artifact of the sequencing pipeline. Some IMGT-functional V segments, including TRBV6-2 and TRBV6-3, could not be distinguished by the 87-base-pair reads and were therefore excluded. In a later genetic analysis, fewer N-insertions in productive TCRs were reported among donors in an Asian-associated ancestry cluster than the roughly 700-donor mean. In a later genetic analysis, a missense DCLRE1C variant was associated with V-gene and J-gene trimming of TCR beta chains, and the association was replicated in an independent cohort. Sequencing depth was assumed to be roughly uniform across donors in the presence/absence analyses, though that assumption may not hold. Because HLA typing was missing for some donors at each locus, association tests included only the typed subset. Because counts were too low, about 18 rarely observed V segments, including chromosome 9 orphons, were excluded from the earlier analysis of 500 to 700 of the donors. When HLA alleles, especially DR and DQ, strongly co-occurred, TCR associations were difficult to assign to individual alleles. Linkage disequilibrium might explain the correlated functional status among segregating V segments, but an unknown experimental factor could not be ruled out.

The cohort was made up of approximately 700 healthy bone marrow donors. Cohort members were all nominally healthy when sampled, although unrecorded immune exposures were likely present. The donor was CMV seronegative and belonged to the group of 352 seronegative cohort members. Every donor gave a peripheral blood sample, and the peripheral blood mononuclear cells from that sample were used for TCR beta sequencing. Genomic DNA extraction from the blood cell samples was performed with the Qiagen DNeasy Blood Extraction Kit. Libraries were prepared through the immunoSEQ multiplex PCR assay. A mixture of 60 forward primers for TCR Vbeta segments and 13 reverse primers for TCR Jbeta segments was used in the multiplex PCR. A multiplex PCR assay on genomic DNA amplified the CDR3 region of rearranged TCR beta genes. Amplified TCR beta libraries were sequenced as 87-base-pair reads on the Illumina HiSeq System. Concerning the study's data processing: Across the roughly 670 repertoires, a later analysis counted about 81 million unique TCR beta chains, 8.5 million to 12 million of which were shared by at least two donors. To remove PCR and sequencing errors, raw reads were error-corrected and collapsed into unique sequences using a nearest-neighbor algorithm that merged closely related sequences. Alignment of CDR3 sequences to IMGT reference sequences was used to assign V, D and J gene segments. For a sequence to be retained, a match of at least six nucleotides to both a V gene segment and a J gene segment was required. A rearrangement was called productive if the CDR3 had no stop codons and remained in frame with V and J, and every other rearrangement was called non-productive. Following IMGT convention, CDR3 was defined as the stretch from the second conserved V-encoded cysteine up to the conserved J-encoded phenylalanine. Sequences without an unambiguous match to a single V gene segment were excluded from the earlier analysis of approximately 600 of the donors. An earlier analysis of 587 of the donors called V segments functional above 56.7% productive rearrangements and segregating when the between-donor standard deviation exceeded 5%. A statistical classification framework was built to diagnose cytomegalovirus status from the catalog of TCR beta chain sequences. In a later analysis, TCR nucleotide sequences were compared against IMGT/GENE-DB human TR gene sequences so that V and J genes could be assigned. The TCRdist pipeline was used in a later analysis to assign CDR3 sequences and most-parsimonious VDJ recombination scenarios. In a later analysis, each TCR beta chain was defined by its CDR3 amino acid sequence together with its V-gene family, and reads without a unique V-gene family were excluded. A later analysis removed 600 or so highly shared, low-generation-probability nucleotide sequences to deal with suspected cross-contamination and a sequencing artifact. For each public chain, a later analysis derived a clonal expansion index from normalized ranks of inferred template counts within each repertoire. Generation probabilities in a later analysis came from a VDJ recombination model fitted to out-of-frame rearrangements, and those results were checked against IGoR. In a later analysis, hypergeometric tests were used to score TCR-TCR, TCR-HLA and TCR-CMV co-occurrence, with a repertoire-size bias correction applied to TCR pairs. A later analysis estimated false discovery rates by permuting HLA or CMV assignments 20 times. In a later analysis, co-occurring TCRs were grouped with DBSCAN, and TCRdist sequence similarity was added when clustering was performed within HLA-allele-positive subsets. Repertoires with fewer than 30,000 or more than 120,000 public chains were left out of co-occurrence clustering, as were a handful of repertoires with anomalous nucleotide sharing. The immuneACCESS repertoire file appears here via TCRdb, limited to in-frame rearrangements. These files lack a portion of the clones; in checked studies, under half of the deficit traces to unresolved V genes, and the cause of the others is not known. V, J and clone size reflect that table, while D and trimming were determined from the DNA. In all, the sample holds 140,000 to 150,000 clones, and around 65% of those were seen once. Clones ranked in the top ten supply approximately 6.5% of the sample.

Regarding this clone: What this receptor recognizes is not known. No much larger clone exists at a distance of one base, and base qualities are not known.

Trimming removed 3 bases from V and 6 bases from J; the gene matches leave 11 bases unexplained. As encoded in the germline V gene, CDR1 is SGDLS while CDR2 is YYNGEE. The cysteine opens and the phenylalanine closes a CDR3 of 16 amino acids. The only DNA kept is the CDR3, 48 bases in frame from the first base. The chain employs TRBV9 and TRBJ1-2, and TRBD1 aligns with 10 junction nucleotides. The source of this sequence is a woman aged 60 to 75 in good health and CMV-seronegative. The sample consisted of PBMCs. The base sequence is TGTGCCAGCAGCGCCTCCCGGGACAGGGGCGCTCATGGCTACACCTTC. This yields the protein CASSASRDRGAHGYTF.